The present entry profiles one T cell receptor beta chain with its context. This entry comes from a study of blood T cell repertoires in COVID-19. Sequenced by immunoSEQ multiplex PCR; TCRdb stores in-frame clones only, minus some. Of approximately 150,000 clones detected, just under 85% appear once; the ten largest clones hold around 8.9%. The sequence derives from an elderly woman with COVID-19, enrolled during active disease. The sample was peripheral blood.

The chain's CDR3 is CASSSGRIQPQHF. In nucleotides, the CDR3 is TGTGCCAGCAGTTCGGGTAGGATTCAGCCCCAGCATTTT. The V and J genes are TRBV6-6 and TRBJ1-5; D remains unclear. V was cut by 4 bases and J by 6 bases, with 10 bases left in between. The germline CDR1 and CDR2 sequences are MNHNY and SVGAGI (reference sequence). The CDR3 has 13 amino acids.